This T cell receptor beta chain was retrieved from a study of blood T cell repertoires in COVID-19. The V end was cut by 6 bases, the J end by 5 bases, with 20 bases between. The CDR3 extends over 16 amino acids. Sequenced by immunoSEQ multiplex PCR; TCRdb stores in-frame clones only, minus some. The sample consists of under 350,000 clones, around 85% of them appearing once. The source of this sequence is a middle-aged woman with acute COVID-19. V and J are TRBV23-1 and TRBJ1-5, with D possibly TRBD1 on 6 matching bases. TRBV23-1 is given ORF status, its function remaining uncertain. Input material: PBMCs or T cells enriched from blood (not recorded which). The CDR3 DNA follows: TGCGCCAGCAGCCTAAGACAGGCCCTTGACGATCAGCCCCAGCATTTT. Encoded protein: CASSLRQALDDQPQHF.